The 18 T cell receptor beta chains presented below share a single source sample, sequenced in a study of cytomegalovirus exposure and HLA in healthy donors. Researchers ran the PCR with 60 Vbeta and 13 Jbeta primers. Libraries were prepared by immunoSEQ multiplex PCR; TCRdb keeps only in-frame clonotypes and omits some of them. The table shows about 150,000 clones, with more than 70% occurring only once. Sample: PBMCs. The receptors here all came from a male donor in good health and CMV-seropositive.

V and J are TRBV7-8 and TRBJ1-5; a weak D match, TRBD1 (5 bases). Germline loops: CDR1 SGHVS, CDR2 FQNEAQ. This CDR3 is 14 amino acids long. V was pared by 7 bases and J by 4 bases, with 14 bases between. The CDR3 DNA is TGTGCCAGCACCGACGGACATAATAATCAGCCCCAGCATTTT. Its translation is CASTDGHNNQPQHF.

This chain joins TRBV7-6 and TRBJ1-1; 8 positions agree with TRBD1. The CDR3 has 15 residues. Trimming took 5 bases from V and 4 from J; bases not matched to a gene: 9. The germline V gene encodes CDR1 SGHVS and CDR2 FNYEAQ. The CDR3 region has the DNA TGTGCCAGCAGCGCCGAACCGACAGGGGCCACTGAAGCTTTCTTT. This gives the protein CASSAEPTGATEAFF.

In its sample, this clone was seen once. The chain links TRBV18 to TRBJ1-1; no firm D call. The CDR3 runs 16 residues. Looked up from germline, CDR1 is KGHSH and CDR2 is LQKENI. Trimming took off 3 bases at V and 1 base at J, with 15 bases between the two ends. CDR3: CASSPYVRAENTEAFF. CDR3 in DNA: TGTGCCAGCTCACCTTATGTGCGGGCCGAGAACACTGAAGCTTTCTTT.

The chain recombines TRBV7-9 with TRBJ2-5; 13 bases are shared with TRBD2. CDR1 and CDR2 from the germline V gene are SEHNR and FQNEAQ (reference sequence). V shed 5 bases, J shed 5 bases, and the junction held 5 bases outside the gene matches. The CDR3 sequence is 15 residues long. CDR3 in amino acids: CASSPTSGRFETQYF. In DNA form, the CDR3 reads TGTGCCAGCAGCCCGACTAGCGGGAGGTTTGAGACCCAGTACTTC.

This chain uses TRBV10-3 with TRBJ1-5; possibly TRBD1 for D (5 bases). CDR3 length: 11 amino acids. Trimming cost V 8 bases and J 9 bases, with 11 bases left between them. Germline V gene data show CDR1 as ENHRY and CDR2 as SYGVKD. The CDR3 DNA reads as TGTGCCATCGGGGGGGAAGGGCCCCAGCATTTT. This codes for CAIGGEGPQHF.

The rearrangement links TRBV13 to TRBJ2-7; D possibly corresponds to TRBD1 (6 bases). Per the germline V gene, CDR1 is PRHDT and CDR2 is FYEKMQ (reference sequence). V dropped 2 bases and J dropped 1 base, with 9 bases sitting between them. The CDR3 is 14 residues long. Here the CDR3 DNA reads TGTGCCAGCAGCTTATTCCAGGGGTCCTACGAGCAGTACTTC. It translates to CASSLFQGSYEQYF.

The rearrangement uses TRBV28 and TRBJ1-1; 10 bases match TRBD1. Germline V gene lookup returns CDR1 MDHEN and CDR2 SYDVKM. The CDR3 has 15 residues. V lost 5 bases and J lost 1; bases outside the gene matches: 4. Here the CDR3 DNA reads TGTGCCAGCAGTCCCGGGACAGGGGCGAACACTGAAGCTTTCTTT. Translation: CASSPGTGANTEAFF.

CDR3 bases: TGTGCCAGCAGCCCCCCCCCGCTAGCGGGAGTTAAGTACAATGAGCAGTTCTTC. This translates into CASSPPPLAGVKYNEQFF. This chain uses TRBV13 with TRBJ2-1; 10 bases line up with TRBD2. CDR1 is PRHDT, CDR2 FYEKMQ, per germline (reference sequence). This CDR3 spans 18 amino acids. With V trimmed by 5 bases and J by 4 bases, 14 bases remained unmatched. The complete variable domain, with remaining parts taken from reference TRBV13 and TRBJ2-1, reads AAGVIQSPRHLIKEKRETATLKCYPIPRHDTVYWYQQGPGQDPQFLISFYEKMQSDKGSIPDRFSAQQFSDYHSELNMSSLELGDSALYFCASSPPPLAGVKYNEQFFGPGTRLTVL.

The chain recombines TRBV7-6 with TRBJ1-1; weak D call: TRBD1 (5 bases). Looked up from germline, CDR1 is SGHVS and CDR2 is FNYEAQ. V was shortened by 0 bases and J by 3 bases, with 17 bases between the two germline ends. This CDR3 comprises 17 residues. CDR3 loop: CASSLAVEIRGDTEAFF. The CDR3, as DNA: TGTGCCAGCAGCTTAGCAGTCGAAATCCGGGGGGACACTGAAGCTTTCTTT.

The chain employs TRBV28 and TRBJ2-7; no definite D call. Germline CDR1 reads MDHEN; CDR2 reads SYDVKM. The CDR3 is made up of 15 amino acids. The V end lost 3 bases, the J end lost 0 bases, and 12 bases lay between the germline ends. CDR3 sequence (DNA): TGTGCCAGCAGTTTTGAGGCATTACCCTCCTACGAGCAGTACTTC. This translates into CASSFEALPSYEQYF.

The chain joins TRBV5-1 to TRBJ1-6; 7 bases align to TRBD1. V dropped 7 bases and J dropped 7; count of bases not matched to a gene: 8. Germline CDR1 SGHRS, CDR2 YFSETQ. The CDR3 length is 14 residues. The CDR3 protein is CASCPGQVNSPLHF. The CDR3 nucleotides are TGCGCCAGCTGCCCAGGACAGGTCAATTCACCCCTCCACTTT.

This rearrangement joins TRBV6-1 to TRBJ1-2; a weak D match, TRBD1 (5 bases). Trimming shortened V by 5 bases and J by 5 bases, and 18 bases separated the two germline ends. Germline V gene sequence: CDR1 MNHNS, CDR2 SASEGT. This CDR3 spans 15 amino acids. The CDR3 nucleotides read TGTGCCAGCAGTCCCCAAGGCAGGGTTGATTATGGCTACACCTTC. Translated, it gives CASSPQGRVDYGYTF.

V and J are TRBV5-4 and TRBJ1-4, with a weak D call TRBD1 (6 bases). CDR3 size: 15 residues. V shed 3 bases and J shed 3 bases, with 12 bases lying between them. Germline V CDR1 and CDR2: SGHNT, YYREEE (reference sequence). CDR3 in amino acids: CASSSQGRPNEKLFF. The CDR3 DNA sequence: TGTGCCAGCAGCTCGCAGGGGAGACCTAATGAAAAACTGTTTTTT. Full variable domain (remainder filled in from reference TRBV5-4 and TRBJ1-4): ETGVTQSPTHLIKTRGQQVTLRCSSQSGHNTVSWYQQALGQGPQFIFQYYREEENGRGNFPPRFSGLQFPNYSSELNVNALELDDSALYLCASSSQGRPNEKLFFGSGTQLSVL.

This rearrangement joins TRBV27 to TRBJ1-2; D is possibly TRBD1 (5 bases). The CDR3 has 13 amino acids. V lost 6 bases, J lost 0 bases, and 8 bases lay in between. From germline, CDR1 is MNHEY and CDR2 SMNVEV (reference sequence). The CDR3 region is CASRPGTNYGYTF. CDR3 sequence (DNA): TGTGCCAGCAGACCAGGGACTAACTATGGCTACACCTTC.

DNA of the CDR3: TGTGCCAGCAGCTCGGACCAACGGGGGCAGTTCTTC. Its translation: CASSSDQRGQFF. The chain uses TRBV11-1 and TRBJ2-1; tentatively, D is TRBD2 (5 bases). Looked up from germline, CDR1 is SGHAT and CDR2 is FQDESV (reference sequence). V was shortened by 4 bases and J by 12 bases, with 13 bases between the two germline ends. The CDR3 is made up of 12 amino acids.

The J gene is TRBJ2-1, the V gene TRBV4-3, with unresolved D. Looked up from germline, CDR1 is LGHNA and CDR2 is YSLEER. This CDR3 comprises 16 residues. V was trimmed by 0 bases and J by 7 bases, leaving 16 bases between them. The CDR3 region has the DNA TGCGCCAGCAGCCAAGAGAAGGCTAGTTCGGTGAATGAGCAGTTCTTC. It translates to CASSQEKASSVNEQFF.

CDR3 in amino acids: CASSLTGYYYGYTF. In DNA, the CDR3 is TGTGCCAGCAGCTTGACAGGATACTACTATGGCTACACCTTC. The chain is built from TRBV5-6 and TRBJ1-2; perhaps TRBD1 as D (5 bases). Germline V CDR1 and CDR2: SGHDT, YYEEEE. This CDR3 has 14 residues. Trimming took off 1 base at V and 3 bases at J, with 10 bases between the two ends.

V gene TRBV21-1 combines with J gene TRBJ1-4; the D call of TRBD1 is as the table states it, not checked on the DNA. TRBV21-1 is a known pseudogene. The CDR3 spans 15 residues. In nucleotides, the CDR3 is TGTGCCAGCAGCGGCAACAGGGGTGATAATGAAAAACTGTTTTTT. Protein product: CASSGNRGDNEKLFF.